What follows describes a single T cell receptor (beta chain). This clonotype has ten or more counts. The antigen it recognizes is unknown. The sample holds no much larger clone one base away, and base qualities are not on file. Graves' hyperthyroidism was defined as stable when no progression to ophthalmopathy occurred over 18 months of follow-up. Hyperthyroidism patients were newly diagnosed, had a disease duration of under 2 months, and were aged 18 to 65 years. The study excluded patients with uncontrolled infections, other autoimmune diseases, pregnancy or lactation. Diagnoses relied on clinical symptoms, serum thyroxine and TRAb, thyroid ultrasound and orbital computed tomography. PBMCs were isolated from more than 9 ml of fresh peripheral blood by Ficoll-Paque density gradient centrifugation. Trizol reagent was used to extract total RNA, and RNA quality was then checked on an Agilent 2100 Bioanalyzer.

The CDR3 numbers 13 residues from cysteine through phenylalanine. Left in the record is the CDR3 DNA by itself, 39 bases read in frame from the first base. Reading the germline V gene gives CDR1 MDHEN and CDR2 SYDVKM. Between the V and J ends, shortened by 3 bases and 2 bases respectively, the junction contains 7 bases. Amplification of TCR beta CDR3 regions was carried out from RNA transcripts. The first round of RT-PCR for the TCR CDR3 was performed with the HTBI primer set and the Qiagen OneStep RT-PCR kit. Libraries were constructed in a second round of multiplex PCR, after which size selection and purification were performed. Libraries were sequenced paired-end with 100 bp reads on an Illumina HiSeq2000. The original pipeline was this. SOAPnuke was used to process the raw data, throwing out any read that contained adapters or uncalled bases, had a mean Phred below 15, or lacked an exact constant-primer or identifier match. High-quality paired reads were merged with COPE v1.2.5, and unique nucleotide sequences were defined as clonotypes. MiTCR v1.1 was used to align the clonotypes against IMGT TRBV, TRBD and TRBJ reference segments. The analysis included only V-J combinations with a frequency above 0.0001, which together covered around 99% of the repertoires. A TCS score was defined as the ratio of F50 (clonal expansion) to E x V (chaos), with BLOSUM62-based TCRdist applied between CDR3 peptides within each V-J. Welch's t-statistics and random forest reduced around 550 V-J features to about 13, which were used in a naive Bayes classifier (R e1071). TCRdb cleaned the public reads at Q25 with fastp, built clones with MiXCR and kept in-frame beta chains. Records with the same CDR3 protein are collapsed into one entry carrying the most frequent genes and DNA. The V and J calls and clone size come from TCRdb's table, not from the authors' own analysis. In this sample the table shows 94,000 or so distinct CDR3 sequences, under 65% of which occur a single time. Jointly, the top ten make up 25% to 30% of the sample.

This specimen comes from a study of T cells in Graves' hyperthyroidism and ophthalmopathy (dated by TCRdb to about 2019). Regarding the research as a whole: Peripheral blood was sampled at the time of initial diagnosis, prior to any treatment. The paper reports TCR Vbeta CDR3 sequencing of 135 peripheral blood samples: fewer than 50 ophthalmopathy, under 85 hyperthyroidism and around 17 progressor patients. Once sampling was done, hyperthyroidism patients were given methimazole at a starting dose of 30 mg daily, whereas ophthalmopathy patients were given high-dose intravenous methylprednisolone. In more than 5 Graves' hyperthyroidism patients, the study also compared T-cell repertoires from thyroid tissue with T-cell repertoires from blood. To identify TCR V-J signatures that set the groups apart, the researchers used a discovery cohort of 95 to 100 patients, made up of roughly 40 with Graves' ophthalmopathy and 57 with stable Graves' hyperthyroidism. Prospective prediction of ophthalmopathy was tested in an independent validation cohort of some 19 hyperthyroidism patients and 15 to 17 patients who later progressed to ophthalmopathy. For training and testing, the 95 to 100 patients in the discovery cohort were randomly divided in a 7:3 ratio. General conclusions and limits of the study: Most expanded thyroid clonotypes (frequency above 0.001) were also detected in blood, suggesting blood repertoires may reflect thyroid immune responses. No statistical method was used to fix the sample size in advance, and group allocation was not hidden from the investigators. In cross-validation, a model built on a 13 V-J signature told ophthalmopathy apart from stable hyperthyroidism with roughly 87% sensitivity and 81% to 82% specificity, and in testing the same model reached 80%/75%. During validation, the model predicted progression to ophthalmopathy a median of roughly 7.1 months ahead of onset, with around 71% sensitivity and roughly 72% specificity.

This clonotype was obtained from a woman aged 40 to 50 with Graves' hyperthyroidism. The chain is encoded by TRBV28 joined to TRBJ1-2; there is no confident call for the D gene. The sequencing sample was made of blood. The CDR3 reads CASSLTVNYGYTF. The bases read TGTGCCAGCAGTTTGACGGTAAACTATGGCTACACCTTC.